This TCR beta chain was obtained from a study of blood T cell repertoires in COVID-19. As handled by the study authors: By means of reference gene primer amplification, nucleated cell counts were estimated. The repertoire was sequenced with immunoSEQ multiplex PCR; TCRdb's copy has only in-frame clones and lacks some. The D gene and trimming were derived from the DNA, and the V and J assignments and clone size from that table. Among some 260,000 clones listed, 70% to 90% were seen once. Trimming removed 3 bases at V and 5 bases at J, with 10 bases between. The CDR3 has 13 residues. Germline V lookup: CDR1 SEHNR, CDR2 FQNEAQ (reference sequence).

The chain employs TRBV7-9 and TRBJ1-2, with D possibly TRBD1 on 6 matching bases. The sequence was collected from a man aged 18-30 years with active or convalescent COVID-19. Source material: peripheral blood. CDR3 sequence (DNA): TGTGCCAGCAGCTTTGGGGGCGAGTATGGCTACACCTTC. Translated: CASSFGGEYGYTF.